The entry below describes one T cell receptor beta chain. Antigen: not known. The data originate from a study of CXCR3-negative and CXCR3-positive naive CD8 T cells. At the level of the study: Sequencing brought in around 140 million TRB reads altogether, and each library got about 1.5 +/- 0.3 million.

CDR1 MNHEY and CDR2 SVGAGI come from the germline V gene. CDR3 length: 13 residues. General observations from the study: For the naive subsets, surface CD5 was similar, and TCR strength was inferred from TRB CDR3 properties. TRB CDR3s were more hydrophobic in CXCR3-positive than in CXCR3-negative naive cells.

CD45RO-CCR7+CD27+CD95- characterized naive CD8+ T cells. TRB cDNA was prepared as libraries by UMI-labeled 5' RACE. TCRdb re-called the 5' RACE reads; every CDR3 protein appears as one record, without DNA. Its listing shows about 89,000 distinct CDR3 sequences. The chain links TRBV6-5 to TRBJ2-7. What was sequenced was naive CXCR3+ CD8+ T cells from blood. Stated subset: CD45RO-CCR7+CD27+CD95- naive CD8+ T cells expressing CXCR3 (TNR3+). This sequence was found in a human donor in good health. Some clones in this sample may be carry-over from other donors' samples. Here the CDR3 reads CASSYSGSYEQYF.